This T cell receptor (beta chain) was retrieved from a study of shared clonotypes between healthy human individuals. On the study more broadly: Per donor, three plates held CD4 naive cells, three held CD4 memory, two held CD8 naive and one held CD8 memory.

Points from the study as a whole: Generally, estimated richness proved larger in naive subsets than it did in memory subsets.

Running of the assay took place at deep level. Data came from immunoSEQ multiplex PCR; TCRdb stores just in-frame clones and leaves some out. The sample includes approximately 95,000 clones, 67% of them seen just once. This clone was picked up one time. The antigen remains unidentified. Germline V gives CDR1 DFQATT, CDR2 SNEGSKA (reference sequence). This CDR3 spans 11 amino acids. Trimming removed 8 bases at V and 5 bases at J, with 10 bases between. The sequenced sample consisted of memory CD8+ T cells sorted from blood. Regarding subset: CD45RO+ cells pooled with CCR7-negative TemRA cells. This TCR was recovered from a man between 25 and 39 years old in good health. V is TRBV20-1 and J is TRBJ2-1; D gene unclear. CDR3 amino acids: CSSGQDNEQFF. The CDR3 nucleotides read TGCAGTTCCGGGCAGGACAATGAGCAGTTCTTC.